This T cell receptor (beta chain) is drawn from a study of post-analysis software for immune sequencing data. Tagging with unique molecular identifiers was a feature of the TCR beta cDNA libraries. TCRdb reanalysed the PCR reads using MiXCR and keeps one entry per CDR3 protein. The sample includes hundreds of thousands of distinct CDR3 sequences, 55% to 70% of them seen just once. In germline, CDR1 is MNHEY, CDR2 SMNVEV (reference sequence). Trimming took 5 bases from V and 2 from J; bases not matched to a gene: 9. CDR3 length: 16 amino acids. Study-wide points: Patients had higher frequencies than controls of roughly five TRBV segments, including TRBV5-6, TRBV5-1 and TRBV20-1.

Details on this clonotype: The target antigen is unknown.

This chain uses TRBV27 with TRBJ2-1; 7 positions match TRBD2. The origin of this receptor is a girl aged 2 to 9 with multiple sclerosis. Sequencing was carried out using blood. CDR3 sequence: CASSLGVGGTYNEQFF. DNA of the CDR3: TGTGCCAGCAGTCTCGGCGTGGGGGGGACCTACAATGAGCAGTTCTTC.